Sequencing of this T cell receptor beta chain was carried out in a study of radiotherapy plus CTLA-4 blockade in lung cancer. Trimming left V 0 bases short and J 4 bases short, with 14 bases between. Germline assignment: CDR1 MGHRA and CDR2 YSYEKL. The CDR3 has 16 residues. Measured with immunoSEQ multiplex PCR; TCRdb has only the in-frame clones, and not every one. The table shows roughly 50,000 clones, with 65% to 85% occurring only once. The origin of this receptor is a human donor with non-small cell lung cancer who had stable disease on radiotherapy plus ipilimumab. The genes are TRBV4-1 and TRBJ2-3; D possibly corresponds to TRBD1 (6 bases). The sample in question was peripheral blood, obtained from a patient treated with radiotherapy plus ipilimumab. In DNA form, the CDR3 reads TGCGCCAGCAGCCAAGATTGGGGGCGCGCGGCAGATACGCAGTATTTT. Amino acids: CASSQDWGRAADTQYF.